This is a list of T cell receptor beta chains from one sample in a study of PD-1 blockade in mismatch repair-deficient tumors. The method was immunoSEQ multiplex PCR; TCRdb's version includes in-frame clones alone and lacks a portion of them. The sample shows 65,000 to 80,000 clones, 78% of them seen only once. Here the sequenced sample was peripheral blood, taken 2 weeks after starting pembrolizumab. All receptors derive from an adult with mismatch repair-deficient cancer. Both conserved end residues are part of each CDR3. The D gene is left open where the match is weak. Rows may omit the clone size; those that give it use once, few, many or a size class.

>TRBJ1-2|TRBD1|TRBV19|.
TGTGCCAGTAGTAATACCGGGACAGGGCATGGCTACACCTTC
CASSNTGTGHGYTF
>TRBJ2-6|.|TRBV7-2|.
TGTGCCAGCAGCTCGGGGCCGATCGGCTCTGGGGCCAACGTCCTGACTTTC
CASSSGPIGSGANVLTF
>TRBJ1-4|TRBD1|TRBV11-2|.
TGTGCCAGCAGCTTAACAGGGGGGGTCGGGGAAAAACTGTTTTTT
CASSLTGGVGEKLFF
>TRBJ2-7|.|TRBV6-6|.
TGTGCCAGCAGTCAACAGGGATTCTACGAGCAGTACTTC
CASSQQGFYEQYF
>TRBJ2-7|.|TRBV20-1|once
TGCAGTGCTAGACGAGCGGACGAGCAGTACTTC
CSARRADEQYF
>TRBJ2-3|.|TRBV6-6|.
TGTGCCAGCAGGGGGCTCAGAGGCGGAGATACGCAGTATTTT
CASRGLRGGDTQYF
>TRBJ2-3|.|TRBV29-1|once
TGCAGCGGACAGAACACAGATACGCAGTATTTT
CSGQNTDTQYF
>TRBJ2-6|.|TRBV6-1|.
TGTGCCAGCAGTAGAGATTTCTCTGGGGCCAACGTCCTGACTTTC
CASSRDFSGANVLTF
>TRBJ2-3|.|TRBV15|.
TGTGCCACCAGCAGAGATCTAACCGGCACAGATACGCAGTATTTT
CATSRDLTGTDTQYF
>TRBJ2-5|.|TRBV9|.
TGTGCCAGCAGCGCGAGGGGCGAGACCCAGTACTTC
CASSARGETQYF
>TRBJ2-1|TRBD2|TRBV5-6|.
TGTGCCAGCAGCTCGAGACTAGCGATATCCTACAATGAGCAGTTCTTC
CASSSRLAISYNEQFF
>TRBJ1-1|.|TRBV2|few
TGTGCCAGCAGTCGCCGGGAGGAGAAAGCTTTCTTT
CASSRREEKAFF
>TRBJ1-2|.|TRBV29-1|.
TGCAGCGTTACGTCAAACTATGGCTACACCTTC
CSVTSNYGYTF
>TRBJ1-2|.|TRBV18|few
TGTGCCAGCTCACCATTCGGGGGAGGTGGCTACACCTTC
CASSPFGGGGYTF
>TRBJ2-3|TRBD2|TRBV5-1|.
TGCGCCAGCAGCGGGGGACTAGCGGGGAGGGATACGCAGTATTTT
CASSGGLAGRDTQYF
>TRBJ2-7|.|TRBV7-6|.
TGTGCCAGCAGCTCTTTAGTTTACGAGCAGTACTTC
CASSSLVYEQYF
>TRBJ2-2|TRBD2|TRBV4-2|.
TGTGCCAGCAGCCTGGGACTAGCGGGTGAGAACACCGGGGAGCTGTTTTTT
CASSLGLAGENTGELFF
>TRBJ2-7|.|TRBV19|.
TGTGCCAGTAGGTTCGGGATTAACTCCTACGAGCAGTACTTC
CASRFGINSYEQYF
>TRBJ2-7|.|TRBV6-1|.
TGTGCCAGCAGCCTCGGGATCACCTACGAGCAGTACTTC
CASSLGITYEQYF
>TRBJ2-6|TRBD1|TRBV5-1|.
TGCGCCAGCAGCTCTACAGGGGGCGCTGGGGCCAACGTCCTGACTTTC
CASSSTGGAGANVLTF
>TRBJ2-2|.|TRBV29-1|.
TGCAGCGCCCGGGACAAACCGAACACCGGGGAGCTGTTTTTT
CSARDKPNTGELFF
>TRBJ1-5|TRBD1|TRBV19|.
TGTGCCAGTAATGCCGGACAGGGGAATCAGCCCCAGCATTTT
CASNAGQGNQPQHF
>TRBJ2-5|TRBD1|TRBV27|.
TGTGCCAGCAGTTTATCCGGGACAGGGGGAGAGACCCAGTACTTC
CASSLSGTGGETQYF
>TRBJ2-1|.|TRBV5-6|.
TGTGCCAGCAGCTTGGCCGGGAATGAGCAGTTCTTC
CASSLAGNEQFF
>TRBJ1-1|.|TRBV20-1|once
TGCAGTACTAGATTAATACAGGAAGCTTTCTTT
CSTRLIQEAFF
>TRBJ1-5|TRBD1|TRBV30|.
TGTGCCTGGAGTCCAGGGGGGACGATCGATCCCCAGCATTTT
CAWSPGGTIDPQHF
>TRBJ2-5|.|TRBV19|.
TGTGCCAGTAGTAAACTAGCAACATCGGAGACCCAGTACTTC
CASSKLATSETQYF
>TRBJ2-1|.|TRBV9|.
TGTGCCAGCAGCGTTAGCGGACCGAGCTCCTACAATGAGCAGTTCTTC
CASSVSGPSSYNEQFF
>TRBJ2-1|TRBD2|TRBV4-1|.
TGCGCCAGCAGCTCTCCAGGACTAGCAGCCTACAATGAGCAGTTCTTC
CASSSPGLAAYNEQFF
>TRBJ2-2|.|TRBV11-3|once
TGTGCCAGCAGCTTAGATGGCAGGAAAGCCGGGGAGCTGTTTTTT
CASSLDGRKAGELFF
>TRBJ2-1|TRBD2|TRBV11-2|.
TGTGCCAGCAGCTTCAGTTCCCACCGGACTAGCGGCAACAATGAGCAGTTCTTC
CASSFSSHRTSGNNEQFF
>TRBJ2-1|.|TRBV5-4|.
TGTGCCAGCAGCCCGGGACAAGCCTACAATGAGCAGTTCTTC
CASSPGQAYNEQFF
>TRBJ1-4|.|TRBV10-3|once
TGTGCCATCAGCGGGGGTCAAGAAAAACTGTTTTTT
CAISGGQEKLFF
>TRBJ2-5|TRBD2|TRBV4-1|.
TGCGCCAGCAGCTCCGGCCTAGCGGTCCAAGAGACCCAGTACTTC
CASSSGLAVQETQYF
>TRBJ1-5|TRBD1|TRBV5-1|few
TGCGCCAGCAGCTTGGAAGGGGGCAGCAATCAGCCCCAGCATTTT
CASSLEGGSNQPQHF
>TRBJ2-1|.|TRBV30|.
TGTGCCTGGAGTGTAGGGTTGAGCGGGCACAATGAGCAGTTCTTC
CAWSVGLSGHNEQFF
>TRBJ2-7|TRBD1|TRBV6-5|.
TGTGCCAGCAGCACGGAGACAGGGAGCCCCTACGAGCAGTACTTC
CASSTETGSPYEQYF
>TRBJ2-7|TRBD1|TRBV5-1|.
TGCGCCAGCAGCTTGGACAACCGGGACAGGCGCGAGCAGTACTTC
CASSLDNRDRREQYF
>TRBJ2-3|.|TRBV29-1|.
TGCAGCGGTTCCGTGATTTCGACAGATACGCAGTATTTT
CSGSVISTDTQYF
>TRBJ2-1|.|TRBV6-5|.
TGTGCCAGCAGTTACTCTTCTCACGTCGATGAGCAGTTCTTC
CASSYSSHVDEQFF
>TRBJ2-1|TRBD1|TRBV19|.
TGTGCCAGTAGCCCAGGCCGGGACAGGGCTTACAATGAGCAGTTCTTC
CASSPGRDRAYNEQFF
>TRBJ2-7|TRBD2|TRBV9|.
TGTGCCAGCAGCGCCGCTTATGCGGGAGGGGAGCAGTACTTC
CASSAAYAGGEQYF
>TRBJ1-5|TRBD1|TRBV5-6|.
TGTGCCAGCAGCTACAGGGGAGGGAGCAATCAGCCCCAGCATTTT
CASSYRGGSNQPQHF
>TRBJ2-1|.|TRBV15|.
TGTGCCACCAGCAGAGATCGAGGAGTCTATGAGCAGTTCTTC
CATSRDRGVYEQFF
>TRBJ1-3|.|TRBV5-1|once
TGCGCCAGCAGCTTGGAGGCAGGGCGGTCCATATATTTT
CASSLEAGRSIYF
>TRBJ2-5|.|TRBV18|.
TGTGCCAGCTCACCCACCTCGGAGACCCAGTACTTC
CASSPTSETQYF
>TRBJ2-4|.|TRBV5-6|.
TGTGCCAGCAGCTTGTTAACCAAAAACATTCAGTACTTC
CASSLLTKNIQYF
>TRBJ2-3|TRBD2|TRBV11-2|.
TGTGCCAGCAGCCTCCGCGGACTAGCGATCGATACGCAGTATTTT
CASSLRGLAIDTQYF
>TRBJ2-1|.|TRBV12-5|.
TGTGCTAGTGGTTTGGTACAACTTAAGTTCTTC
CASGLVQLKFF
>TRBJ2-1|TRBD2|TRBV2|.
TGTGCCAGCACCTCGGGACTAGCGGGATCCTCCTACAATGAGCAGTTCTTC
CASTSGLAGSSYNEQFF
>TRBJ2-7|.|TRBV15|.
TGTGCCACCAGCATTCAAACAGGATCCTACGAGCAGTACTTC
CATSIQTGSYEQYF
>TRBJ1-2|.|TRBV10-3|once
TGTGCCATCAGTGAGTCGAGAGGATATGGCTACACCTTC
CAISESRGYGYTF
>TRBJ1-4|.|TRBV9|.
TGTGCCAGCAGCGTAGAGTCGTCAGGGGTAGGCGAAAAACTGTTTTTT
CASSVESSGVGEKLFF
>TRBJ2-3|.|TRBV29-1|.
TGCAGCGTTGAAGACGGGCGGTCGCGGGATACGCAGTATTTT
CSVEDGRSRDTQYF
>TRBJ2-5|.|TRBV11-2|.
TGTGCCAGCAGCTCCTCTAGAGGAGTGGGAGAGACCCAGTACTTC
CASSSSRGVGETQYF
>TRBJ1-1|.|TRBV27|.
TGTGCCAGCAGTCGCCCGAACACTGAAGCTTTCTTT
CASSRPNTEAFF
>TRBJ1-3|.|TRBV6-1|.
TGTGCCAGCAGTGCCCCCCGCAAGCAGGGAGGTGGTGGAAACACCATATATTTT
CASSAPRKQGGGGNTIYF